The T cell receptor beta chain described here comes from a study of beta chain features in type 1 diabetes (dated by TCRdb to the late 2010s). With respect to the entire study: Patients and healthy donors did not differ in mean age, gender distribution, total cell number or subset yield. A total of 85 million to 140 million sorted cells were examined across all samples, and a strong correlation was observed between cell number per subset and RNA yield. In the study, TCRB repertoires of sorted circulating CD4+ T cell subsets from recently diagnosed type 1 diabetes patients were compared with those of matched healthy donors. Regulatory and stem cell-like memory subsets were isolated from only 8 patients and roughly 8 healthy donors, whereas naive and central memory subsets came from all 30 or so donors.

The entire isolated RNA was reverse transcribed using the High Capacity cDNA Reverse Transcription Kit, and thus expressed TCRB transcripts were sequenced. Deep immunoSEQ sequencing was applied to naive, central memory and regulatory T cell samples, giving an average of around 3.8 million total reads per sample. Sorted cells were lysed in RLT buffer, and RNA was extracted using DNase-treated RNeasy Micro or Mini kits according to cell number. Each cell subset was processed on its own to prevent cross-contamination, while patient and healthy donor samples were processed together. TCRB sequences were amplified from cDNA with the immunoSEQ multiplex PCR, producing 87-bp fragments spanning the CDR3 region. Sequencing of the amplicons was done on the Illumina HiSeq platform. The published analysis was carried out like this. PCR bias was computationally corrected using synthetic template baselines, reads within Hamming distance 2 were collapsed, and singletons that could not be merged were discarded. Reads were aligned against IMGT to assign V, D and J genes, CDR3 length and insertions or deletions at six rearrangement sites. Within each subset, clonotype counts were normalized to sorted cell number, after which true diversity and Gini coefficients were computed with the tcR R package. The overlap coefficient, calculated on TCRB nucleotide sequences, was used to quantify repertoire sharing. As a proxy for the pre-selection repertoire, out-of-frame TCRB sequences from naive cells were analyzed. The table comes from immuneACCESS by way of TCRdb, which keeps in-frame sequences with V and J called. Part of the clones is missing from these tables; in studies checked, under half for an unresolved V gene and the rest for unknown reasons. The V and J calls and clone size were taken over from that table, and D and trimming were inferred from the DNA. This sample lists around 300,000 clones; approximately 15% were detected once. Of the sample, roughly 0.015% falls within the top ten clones.

Each donor gave one peripheral blood draw, averaging roughly 0.11 L, which was collected into heparinised tubes. Naive, central memory, regulatory and stem cell-like memory CD4+ T cells were sorted on a BD FACSAria II using a panel including CD45RO, CCR7, CD25, CD127, CD95 and CD27. Every sorted population had a purity above 95%. PBMCs were isolated immediately by Lymphoprep density gradient centrifugation and stained directly without culture. To minimize batch effects, samples were stained and sorted in pairs, one healthy donor with one patient per experiment. Reading from cysteine to phenylalanine, the CDR3 counts 14 amino acids. This entry keeps only the CDR3 DNA: 42 bases, framed from base 1. Taken from the germline V gene (reference sequence), the CDR1 and CDR2 loops are LNHNV and YYDKDF. Relative to germline, V is missing 6 bases and J is missing 1 base, with 3 bases of the junction outside any gene match.

What the study reported, not specific to this receptor: Because cDNA was sequenced instead of genomic DNA, highly expressing activated cells could be over-represented, though the groups showed no difference in activation or CD3 levels. HLA sub-analyses involved small numbers of individuals, so any influence of HLA type on TCRB rearrangement remained unresolved. In all four CD4+ subsets, TCRB CDR3 length was moderately but significantly shorter in type 1 diabetes patients. Fewer insertions and more nucleotide deletions at VDJ recombination sites were observed in patients with type 1 diabetes, implying thymic rearrangement abnormalities. Shorter templates might have been favored by PCR, but patient and control samples were amplified and corrected together, so both groups would have been affected equally by any skew. Naive, central memory and regulatory TCRB repertoires appeared to be more alike among patients than among healthy donors.

About this clone itself: Its antigen specificity is not known. Nothing much larger sits one base from this clone, and base qualities are not available.

The chain uses TRBV15 and TRBJ1-2; TRBD1 lines up with 9 middle nucleotides. Sequencing was carried out using naive CD4+ T cells from blood. The cell subset or site label of this sample denotes: true naive CD4+ T cells. This receptor was taken from a man aged 18 to 30 with type 1 diabetes. The DNA is as follows: TGTGCCACCAGGCCGGGACAGGGTAACTATGGCTACACCTTC. It is translated as CATRPGQGNYGYTF.